These 27 T cell receptor beta chains were all obtained from the same sample, sequenced in a study of immune evolution from preneoplasia to lung adenocarcinoma. The protocol was immunoSEQ multiplex PCR, while the TCRdb copy is restricted to in-frame clones and leaves out a portion. The table records tens of thousands of clones, 65% to 80% of them present only once. The sequenced sample consisted of FFPE invasive lung adenocarcinoma tissue. These receptors were obtained from a person between 60 and 69 years old with lung adenocarcinoma.

The V and J genes are TRBV10-3 and TRBJ2-1; 8 positions match TRBD2. This CDR3 is built from 15 residues. Germline V gene sequence: CDR1 ENHRY, CDR2 SYGVKD. Unmatched junction bases numbered 9, after V lost 7 bases and J lost 4 bases. CDR3 sequence reads: CAIMAGTSQYNEQFF. As DNA, the CDR3 is TGTGCCATCATGGCCGGGACTAGTCAGTACAATGAGCAGTTCTTC.

V gene TRBV11-2 combines with J gene TRBJ1-2; 9 bases align to TRBD1. The V and J ends lost 4 bases and 10 bases, in that order; junction bases with no gene match: 4. The germline CDR1 and CDR2 sequences are SGHAT and FQNNGV. CDR3 length equals 12 residues. In DNA, the CDR3 is TGTGCCAGCAGCTCCAGGACAGGGGACTACACCTTC. Protein product: CASSSRTGDYTF.

The CDR3 sequence: CASSFGTGDEQYF. The CDR3 region has the DNA TGTGCCAGCAGCTTCGGGACAGGGGACGAGCAGTACTTC. The chain is built from TRBV7-9 and TRBJ2-7; 10 bases agree with TRBD1. After removal of 3 bases from V and 5 bases from J, the junction contained 1 base not matched to a gene. CDR1 SEHNR and CDR2 FQNEAQ come from the germline V gene (reference sequence). The CDR3 runs to 13 residues.

The chain employs TRBV6-5 and TRBJ1-1; D uncertain. The CDR3 has 12 residues. V shed 6 bases and J shed 1 base, with 6 bases lying between them. Germline V gene lookup returns CDR1 MNHEY and CDR2 SVGAGI. The CDR3 nucleotides are TGTGCCAGCAGCCGACAGAACACTGAAGCTTTCTTT. This gives the protein CASSRQNTEAFF.

V is TRBV6-6 and J is TRBJ1-1, with D tentatively TRBD1 (6 bases). Germline loops: CDR1 MNHNY, CDR2 SVGAGI (reference sequence). V was pared by 8 bases and J by 4 bases, with 14 bases between. The CDR3 spans 13 residues. DNA of the CDR3: TGTGCCAGCCGCCGCGGAGGGGGCACTGAAGCTTTCTTT. As protein: CASRRGGGTEAFF.

This clone showed up just a few times. V and J are TRBV9 and TRBJ2-1; the D is unclear. Germline V gene sequence: CDR1 SGDLS, CDR2 YYNGEE. Between the trimmed V and J ends, which lost 4 bases and 9 bases, there was a span of 14 bases. CDR3 length: 13 amino acids. CDR3 loop: CASSNPASLEQFF. For the CDR3, the DNA is TGTGCCAGCAGCAACCCAGCGTCCCTTGAGCAGTTCTTC.

This clone was detected only once. The V call is TRBV28, the J call TRBJ2-5; D could derive from TRBD1 or TRBD2 (5 bases each). Germline V gene lookup returns CDR1 MDHEN and CDR2 SYDVKM. The CDR3 loop spans 16 amino acids. V was trimmed by 5 bases and J by 5 bases, leaving 21 bases between them. The CDR3 coding sequence is TGTGCCAGCAGTCCCGACGCCGGGACGAGGGTCGAGACCCAGTACTTC. Translation: CASSPDAGTRVETQYF.

The chain is built from TRBV4-1 and TRBJ1-2, with D perhaps matching TRBD1 (6 bases). The length of the CDR3 is 14 residues. V was trimmed by 3 bases and J by 4 bases, leaving 12 bases between them. Looked up from germline, CDR1 is MGHRA and CDR2 is YSYEKL. DNA for the CDR3: TGCGCCAGCAGCCAGACAGGCCAAATCTATGGCTACACCTTC. Protein product: CASSQTGQIYGYTF.

This clone is a singleton in its sample. The chain combines TRBV27 with TRBJ2-3; D unresolved. V lost 2 bases and J 6 bases, leaving 9 bases between the germline ends. In germline, CDR1 is MNHEY, CDR2 SMNVEV (reference sequence). The CDR3 covers 13 residues. CDR3 DNA: TGTGCCAGCAGTTTAAAGTACGGGGATACGCAGTATTTT. Protein product: CASSLKYGDTQYF.

This clone showed up just once. The gene calls are TRBV6-1 and TRBJ2-7; D is uncertain. Germline assignment: CDR1 MNHNS and CDR2 SASEGT. Trimming took 7 bases from V and 0 from J, leaving 13 bases between them. The CDR3 is made up of 14 amino acids. DNA for the CDR3: TGTGCCAGCATCTCAACGGGCCACTCCTACGAGCAGTACTTC. Amino acids: CASISTGHSYEQYF.

DNA for the CDR3: TGCAGCGTTGGCGGGGGGGAACGTGATACGCAGTATTTT. It is translated as CSVGGGERDTQYF. The chain uses TRBV29-1 and TRBJ2-3; 9 bases fit TRBD2. V dropped 4 bases and J dropped 6; count of bases not matched to a gene: 5. The CDR3 runs 13 residues. Per germline, CDR1 SQVTM and CDR2 ANQGSEA.

The chain combines TRBV9 with TRBJ2-1; 7 bases match TRBD2. This CDR3 is built from 12 residues. Germline assignment: CDR1 SGDLS and CDR2 YYNGEE. Trimming removed 5 bases from V and 7 bases from J; junction bases left unmatched: 3. This chain's CDR3 is CASSGLGNEQFF. The CDR3, as DNA: TGTGCCAGCAGTGGACTAGGGAATGAGCAGTTCTTC.

The chain couples TRBV5-5 to TRBJ1-1; TRBD1 matches at 7 bases. J lost 3 bases, V lost 4 bases, and 3 bases had no gene match. The CDR3 runs 13 residues. The germline gives CDR1 SGHKS, CDR2 YYEKEE (reference sequence). CDR3 region: CASSLTGDTEAFF. The CDR3 coding sequence is TGTGCCAGCAGCCTAACAGGGGACACTGAAGCTTTCTTT.

The chain joins TRBV19 to TRBJ2-7; D is perhaps TRBD2 (5 bases). The germline V gene encodes CDR1 LNHDA and CDR2 SQIVND (reference sequence). The CDR3 spans 13 residues. Trimming took 0 bases from V and 4 from J, leaving 7 bases between them. The CDR3 coding sequence is TGTGCCAGTAGTATAGAAGGAGGTTACGAGCAGTACTTC. Translation gives CASSIEGGYEQYF. The full variable domain, in which reference TRBV19 and TRBJ2-7 provide the parts outside the CDR3, is DGGITQSPKYLFRKEGQNVTLSCEQNLNHDAMYWYRQDPGQGLRLIYYSQIVNDFQKGDIAEGYSVSREKKESFPLTVTSAQKNPTAFYLCASSIEGGYEQYFGPGTRLTVT.

This chain connects TRBV2 to TRBJ2-7, with D hard to call. V was cut by 6 bases and J by 3 bases, with 12 bases left in between. The CDR3 contains 13 residues. From germline, CDR1 is SNHLY and CDR2 FYNNEI. The CDR3 protein is CASRPTELYEQYF. CDR3 in DNA: TGTGCCAGCAGGCCAACAGAACTCTACGAGCAGTACTTC.

The chain is built from TRBV30 and TRBJ2-7, with a tentative D call TRBD1 (6 bases). V dropped 3 bases and J dropped 3 bases, with 15 bases sitting between them. Looked up from germline, CDR1 is GTSNPN and CDR2 is SVGIG (reference sequence). This CDR3 has 14 residues. CDR3 protein: CAWSAGAGGYEQYF. As DNA, the CDR3 is TGTGCCTGGAGCGCAGGGGCAGGTGGCTACGAGCAGTACTTC.

The V gene is TRBV7-7, the J gene TRBJ2-5; D remains unclear. The CDR3 consists of 16 residues. With 5 bases removed from V and 5 bases from J, the gap between germline ends came to 21 bases. The germline gives CDR1 SSHAT, CDR2 FNYEAQ (reference sequence). DNA for the CDR3: TGTGCCAGCAGCCCTAGGGATATCCAAGGCAAGGAGACCCAGTACTTC. Encoded protein: CASSPRDIQGKETQYF.

The chain links TRBV5-1 to TRBJ1-4, with D maybe TRBD1 (6 bases). CDR3 length: 14 residues. V shed 5 bases and J shed 8 bases, with 16 bases lying between them. Per the germline V gene, CDR1 is SGHRS and CDR2 is YFSETQ. CDR3 residues: CASRIWGRDEKLFF. CDR3 DNA sequence: TGCGCCAGCAGGATCTGGGGGCGTGACGAAAAACTGTTTTTT.

This chain connects TRBV7-9 to TRBJ2-5; 7 bases are shared with TRBD1. CDR3 length: 13 residues. Trimming at V came to 8 bases and at J to 3 bases, leaving 6 bases not matched to a gene. Germline CDR1 and CDR2: SEHNR and FQNEAQ (reference sequence). The CDR3 region is CASAPGQKETQYF. CDR3 bases: TGTGCCAGCGCTCCGGGACAGAAAGAGACCCAGTACTTC. Filled out from reference TRBV7-9 and TRBJ2-5, the complete variable domain reads DTGVSQNPRHKITKRGQNVTFRCDPISEHNRLYWYRQTLGQGPEFLTYFQNEAQLEKSRLLSDRFSAERPKGSFSTLEIQRTEQGDSAMYLCASAPGQKETQYFGPGTRLLVL.

The CDR3 spells CASSLTQRAEAFF. For the CDR3, the DNA is TGTGCCAGCAGCTTAACCCAGAGAGCTGAAGCTTTCTTT. The genes are TRBV7-3 and TRBJ1-1, with unresolved D. Trimming pared 0 bases from V and 6 bases from J, leaving 8 bases between. The CDR3 is made up of 13 amino acids. Germline V lookup: CDR1 SGHTA, CDR2 FQGTGA. The entire variable domain, with the rest obtained from reference TRBV7-3 and TRBJ1-1, is as follows: GAGVSQTPSNKVTEKGKYVELRCDPISGHTALYWYRQSLGQGPEFLIYFQGTGAADDSGLPNDRFFAVRPEGSVSTLKIQRTERGDSAVYLCASSLTQRAEAFFGQGTRLTVV.

This rearrangement joins TRBV2 to TRBJ2-7, with D tentatively TRBD1 or TRBD2 (6 bases each). There are 15 residues in the CDR3. From germline, CDR1 is SNHLY and CDR2 FYNNEI. The V and J ends lost 3 bases and 2 bases respectively, with 14 bases between them. This CDR3 is CASSDEGGRTYEQYF. In DNA form, the CDR3 reads TGTGCCAGCAGTGATGAGGGGGGCCGTACCTACGAGCAGTACTTC.

The rearrangement joins TRBV28 to TRBJ2-6, with D unresolved. There are 14 residues in the CDR3. Germline CDR1 reads MDHEN; CDR2 reads SYDVKM. V lost 5 bases and J 0 bases, leaving 5 bases between the germline ends. The CDR3, as DNA: TGTGCCAGCAGTCCCCACTCTGGGGCCAACGTCCTGACTTTC. This translates into CASSPHSGANVLTF. Variable domain in full (rest from reference TRBV28 and TRBJ2-6): DVKVTQSSRYLVKRTGEKVFLECVQDMDHENMFWYRQDPGLGLRLIYFSYDVKMKEKGDIPEGYSVSREKKERFSLILESASTNQTSMYLCASSPHSGANVLTFGAGSRLTVL.

The J gene is TRBJ2-7, the V gene TRBV7-8, with D possibly TRBD1 on 6 matching bases. The germline CDR1 and CDR2 sequences are SGHVS and FQNEAQ. The CDR3 extends over 13 amino acids. The V end lost 4 bases, the J end lost 3 bases, and 10 bases lay between the germline ends. The CDR3 region is CASSSTGIYEQYF. The DNA for the CDR3 is TGTGCCAGCAGCTCCACAGGGATCTACGAGCAGTACTTC.

This chain uses TRBV18 with TRBJ2-1; 9 bases line up with TRBD2. Germline trimming cut 3 bases from V and 6 bases from J; bases unmatched to any gene: 3. Germline V CDR1 and CDR2: KGHSH, LQKENI. This CDR3 is 14 amino acids long. The CDR3 DNA reads TGTGCCAGCTCACCCTTTAGCGGGAGCAATGAGCAGTTCTTC. Its protein is CASSPFSGSNEQFF.

The gene calls are TRBV18 and TRBJ2-5; 7 bases line up with TRBD1. The CDR3 is made up of 15 amino acids. Looked up from germline, CDR1 is KGHSH and CDR2 is LQKENI. Unmatched junction bases numbered 8, after V lost 3 bases and J lost 4 bases. The CDR3 sequence is CASSPMTGKAETQYF. In DNA, the CDR3 is TGTGCCAGCTCACCTATGACAGGGAAGGCAGAGACCCAGTACTTC.

This chain joins TRBV5-6 and TRBJ2-2; no definite D call. The V gene lost 2 bases and the J gene lost 0 bases, with 11 bases spanning the gap. The CDR3 contains 16 residues. Germline CDR1 reads SGHDT; CDR2 reads YYEEEE. The CDR3 DNA follows: TGTGCCAGCAGCTTTGGCCACCTAACGAACACCGGGGAGCTGTTTTTT. This translates into CASSFGHLTNTGELFF.

The chain has TRBV5-4 and TRBJ2-3; tentative D call: TRBD1 (5 bases). The CDR3 covers 15 residues. Per germline, CDR1 SGHNT and CDR2 YYREEE (reference sequence). The ends were cut back, 5 bases at V and 0 bases at J, with 13 bases in the middle. The CDR3 coding sequence is TGTGCCAGCAGGCTGACAGTCGAGAGCACAGATACGCAGTATTTT. Protein sequence: CASRLTVESTDTQYF.